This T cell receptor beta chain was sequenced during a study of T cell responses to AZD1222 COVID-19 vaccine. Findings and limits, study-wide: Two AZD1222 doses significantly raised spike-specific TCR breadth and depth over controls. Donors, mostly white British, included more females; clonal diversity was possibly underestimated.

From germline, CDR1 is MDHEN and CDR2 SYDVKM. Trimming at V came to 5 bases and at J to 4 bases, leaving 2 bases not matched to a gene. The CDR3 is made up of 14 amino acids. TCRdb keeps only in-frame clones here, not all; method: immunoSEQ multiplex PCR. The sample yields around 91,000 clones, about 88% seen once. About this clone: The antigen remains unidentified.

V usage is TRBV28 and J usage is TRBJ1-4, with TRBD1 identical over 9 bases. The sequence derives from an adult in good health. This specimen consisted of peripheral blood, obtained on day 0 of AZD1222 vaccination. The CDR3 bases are TGTGCCAGCAGTCCGACAGGGGGTAATGAAAAACTGTTTTTT. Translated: CASSPTGGNEKLFF.